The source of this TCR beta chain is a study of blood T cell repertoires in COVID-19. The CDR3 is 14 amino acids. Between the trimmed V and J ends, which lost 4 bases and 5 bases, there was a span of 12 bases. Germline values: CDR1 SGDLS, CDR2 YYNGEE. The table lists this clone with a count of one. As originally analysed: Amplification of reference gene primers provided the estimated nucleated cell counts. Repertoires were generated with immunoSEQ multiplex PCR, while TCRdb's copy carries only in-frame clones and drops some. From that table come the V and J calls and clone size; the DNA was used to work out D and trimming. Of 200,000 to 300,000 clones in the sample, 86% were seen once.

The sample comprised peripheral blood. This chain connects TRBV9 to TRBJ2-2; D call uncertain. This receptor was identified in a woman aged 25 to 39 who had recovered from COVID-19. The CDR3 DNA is TGTGCCAGCAGCCTCTCCTCAGTGACCGGGGAGCTGTTTTTT. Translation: CASSLSSVTGELFF.